Listed below are T cell receptor beta chains from one sample, sequenced in a study of blood T cell repertoires in COVID-19. Produced via immunoSEQ multiplex PCR; TCRdb's table is partial and in-frame only. The sample carries 200,000 to 300,000 clones, 87% recorded once. Specimen: peripheral blood. The receptor source for this set is a woman between 35 and 50 years old who had recovered from COVID-19. Each CDR3 is given with its conserved first and last residue. A D gene is named only where the DNA matches it firmly. Only part of the rows carry a size: once, few, many, or a class if the clone is expanded.

>TRBD1|TRBJ1-2|TRBV5-1|-
CASSFWVPGQGGYGYTF
TGCGCCAGCAGCTTTTGGGTTCCGGGACAGGGAGGTTATGGCTACACCTTC
>-|TRBJ2-7|TRBV19|-
CASSIGFRTGEQYF
TGTGCCAGTAGTATAGGGTTCAGGACTGGAGAGCAGTACTTC
>-|TRBJ1-6|TRBV14|-
CASSPTGFNSPLHF
TGTGCCAGCAGCCCCACAGGGTTTAATTCACCCCTCCACTTT
>-|TRBJ1-6|TRBV3-1/TRBV3-2|few
CASTTRWGPASSPLHF
TGTGCCAGCACCACTCGCTGGGGGCCCGCCAGTTCACCCCTCCACTTT
>-|TRBJ1-1|TRBV18|-
CASSPSSGWGLNTEAFF
TGTGCCAGCTCACCTAGCTCGGGATGGGGTCTGAACACTGAAGCTTTCTTT
>TRBD1|TRBJ2-1|TRBV27|-
CASSPLGQGNNEQFF
TGTGCCAGCAGTCCCCTAGGACAGGGGAACAATGAGCAGTTCTTC
>-|TRBJ1-4|TRBV4-3|-
CASSQDPGAGDEKLFF
TGCGCCAGCAGCCAAGATCCAGGGGCCGGGGATGAAAAACTGTTTTTT
>TRBD1|TRBJ1-1|TRBV24-1|-
CATSDTRTGDVAFF
TGTGCCACCAGTGATACTCGGACAGGGGACGTAGCTTTCTTT
>TRBD1|TRBJ1-4|TRBV5-1|-
CASSPQGGEEKLFF
TGCGCCAGCAGCCCACAGGGGGGAGAAGAAAAACTGTTTTTT
>TRBD1|TRBJ1-4|TRBV7-8|-
CASNLRGQANEKLFF
TGTGCCAGCAACCTCAGGGGACAGGCAAATGAAAAACTGTTTTTT
>-|TRBJ1-1|TRBV5-4|once
CASSLRSQMNTEAFF
TGTGCCAGCAGCTTAAGGAGCCAAATGAACACTGAAGCTTTCTTT
>-|TRBJ2-5|TRBV9|-
CASSSAGGAGETQYF
TGTGCCAGCAGCTCCGCTGGGGGGGCGGGGGAGACCCAGTACTTC
>TRBD1|TRBJ2-7|TRBV11-3|-
CASSLGGTGREQYF
TGTGCCAGCAGCTTAGGGGGGACAGGTCGCGAGCAGTACTTC
>TRBD1|TRBJ2-7|TRBV7-9|few
CASSSRTGARHEQYF
TGTGCCAGCAGCTCTCGGACAGGGGCGAGGCACGAGCAGTACTTC
>-|TRBJ2-7|TRBV7-9|-
CASSSTSLSYEQYF
TGTGCCAGCAGCTCGACTAGTCTGTCCTACGAGCAGTACTTC
>-|TRBJ2-7|TRBV6-2/TRBV6-3|-
CASSQHLDSPYEQYF
TGTGCCAGCAGTCAACATCTTGACAGTCCCTACGAGCAGTACTTC
>-|TRBJ1-5|TRBV24-1|-
CATSDSRDSNQPQHF
TGTGCCACCAGTGATTCCAGGGATAGCAATCAGCCCCAGCATTTT
>-|TRBJ1-1|TRBV6-5|-
CASRGRGGTEAFF
TGTGCCAGCAGGGGGCGAGGTGGGACTGAAGCTTTCTTT
>TRBD1|TRBJ1-2|TRBV27|once
CASSSRQGIYGYTF
TGTGCCAGCAGTTCTCGACAGGGAATCTATGGCTACACCTTC
>-|TRBJ1-2|TRBV4-1|-
CASSQEGGLQGGYTF
TGCGCCAGCAGCCAAGAGGGGGGGCTACAAGGTGGCTACACCTTC
>TRBD2|TRBJ2-1|TRBV9|few
CASSPNSGGARNEQFF
TGTGCCAGCAGCCCAAACAGCGGGGGGGCGCGCAATGAGCAGTTCTTC
>-|TRBJ2-7|TRBV28|-
CASSLQGHEQYF
TGTGCCAGCAGTTTACAGGGGCACGAGCAGTACTTC
>TRBD1|TRBJ1-5|TRBV3-1/TRBV3-2|-
CASSRDRGRNQPQHF
TGTGCCAGCAGCCGCGACAGGGGGCGGAATCAGCCCCAGCATTTT
>-|TRBJ1-1|TRBV19|few
CASSRGPTWGHPNTEAFF
TGTGCCAGTAGTAGGGGGCCTACCTGGGGACACCCGAACACTGAAGCTTTCTTT
>-|TRBJ2-1|TRBV2|-
CASGQVGGEQFF
TGTGCCAGCGGGCAGGTAGGAGGTGAGCAGTTCTTC
>-|TRBJ2-1|TRBV14|once
CASSQDVGGDNEQFF
TGTGCCAGCAGCCAAGATGTAGGGGGGGACAATGAGCAGTTCTTC
>-|TRBJ1-2|TRBV5-1|-
CATGGEVSGYTF
TGCGCCACCGGAGGGGAGGTTAGCGGCTACACCTTC